The clone carrying this T cell receptor (beta chain) came up once. This record belongs to a study of cytomegalovirus exposure and HLA in healthy donors. Here immunoSEQ multiplex PCR was the method, and the copy in TCRdb shows in-frame clones only, minus some. The sample carries 200,000 to 250,000 clones, around 90% recorded once. J lost 8 bases, V lost 2 bases, and 13 bases had no gene match. Looked up from germline, CDR1 is MNHNS and CDR2 is SASEGT. The CDR3 has 18 residues. It was the roughly 130-subject validation cohort, separate from the 666-subject first cohort, to which the donors belonged. The rearrangement joins TRBV6-1 to TRBJ2-1, with 12 bases matching TRBD2. Sample: PBMCs. This TCR came from a woman between 18 and 29 years old in good health and CMV-seropositive. CDR3 DNA: TGTGCCAGCAGTGAAATGGGGCTAGCGGGAGGGGTCGTTCATGAGCAGTTCTTC. This codes for CASSEMGLAGGVVHEQFF.